Following are 27 T cell receptor beta chains from one sample sequenced in a study of cytomegalovirus exposure and HLA in healthy donors. Method: immunoSEQ multiplex PCR; TCRdb's copy keeps in-frame clones and lacks some. Of fewer than 200,000 clones in the sample, less than 85% were seen once. Sample: PBMCs. These receptor sequences come from a man between 18 and 29 years old in good health and CMV-seropositive.

The rearrangement uses TRBV28 and TRBJ2-1, with TRBD2 identical over 16 bases. The germline CDR1 and CDR2 sequences are MDHEN and SYDVKM. The junction had 10 bases not matched to a gene; V was cut back by 2 bases and J by 9 bases. This CDR3 spans 18 amino acids. CDR3 protein: CASSLEGLAGGRWREQFF. CDR3 coding DNA: TGTGCCAGCAGTTTAGAGGGACTAGCGGGAGGGCGCTGGCGTGAGCAGTTCTTC.

The chain recombines TRBV19 with TRBJ2-2, with 8 positions matching TRBD1. This CDR3 region has 14 residues. V dropped 6 bases and J dropped 6; count of bases not matched to a gene: 6. The germline V gene has CDR1 LNHDA and CDR2 SQIVND (reference sequence). CDR3 sequence (DNA): TGTGCCAGTAGCCTGACAGGGGAGGCCGGGGAGCTGTTTTTT. Residues: CASSLTGEAGELFF.

The chain is built from TRBV5-1 and TRBJ1-1, with unresolved D. V gave up 0 bases and J gave up 6 bases, with 6 bases separating them. This CDR3 contains 12 residues. The germline gives CDR1 SGHRS, CDR2 YFSETQ. CDR3 nucleotide sequence: TGCGCCAGCAGCTTGGGGCACGCTGAAGCTTTCTTT. This encodes CASSLGHAEAFF.

V and J are TRBV6-1 and TRBJ2-7; 11 bases fit TRBD2. The germline V gene encodes CDR1 MNHNS and CDR2 SASEGT. This CDR3 contains 16 residues. V was pared by 2 bases and J by 7 bases, with 10 bases of the junction left unmatched. CDR3 bases: TGTGCCAGCAGTGAACTACTAGCGGGAGTCCGGCGGGAGCAGTACTTC. Translating it yields CASSELLAGVRREQYF.

As DNA, the CDR3 is TGCGCCAGCAGCCCCGGGACTAGCGGCCCCCTTAGGATCTACAATGAGCAGTTCTTC. It specifies CASSPGTSGPLRIYNEQFF. The chain links TRBV5-1 to TRBJ2-1, with 11 bases identical to TRBD2. V lost 4 bases and J lost 3; bases outside the gene matches: 15. Germline V gene sequence: CDR1 SGHRS, CDR2 YFSETQ. The CDR3 has 19 amino acids.

This sequence joins TRBV5-1 and TRBJ1-2; D is undetermined. Trimming shortened V by 0 bases and J by 5 bases, and 14 bases separated the two germline ends. CDR1 and CDR2 from the germline V gene are SGHRS and YFSETQ. The CDR3 loop spans 15 amino acids. CDR3 coding DNA: TGCGCCAGCAGCTTGGATTCGGCCGGGTGGTATGGCTACACCTTC. It encodes CASSLDSAGWYGYTF.

The chain combines TRBV27 with TRBJ2-3, with TRBD2 matching over 7 bases. The CDR3 has 14 amino acids. The trim removed 2 bases at V and 11 bases at J, leaving 10 bases unmatched. Germline V gene lookup returns CDR1 MNHEY and CDR2 SMNVEV (reference sequence). In DNA, the CDR3 is TGTGCCAGCAGTTTAAGTAGTGGGACTACTGAGCAGTATTTT. The encoded protein is CASSLSSGTTEQYF.

This clone was observed a handful of times. This chain joins TRBV6-5 and TRBJ1-6; D remains ambiguous. Germline lookup yields CDR1 MNHEY and CDR2 SVGAGI. There are 13 residues in the CDR3. Between the trimmed V and J ends, which lost 4 bases and 7 bases, there was a span of 8 bases. CDR3 sequence: CASSFMQNSPLHF. CDR3 nucleotides: TGTGCCAGCAGTTTTATGCAGAATTCACCCCTCCACTTT.

The chain carries TRBV27 and TRBJ2-1, with TRBD1 as a possible D gene (6 bases). The CDR3 sequence is 15 residues long. V lost 2 bases and J lost 3, with 11 bases in between. CDR1 and CDR2 from the germline V gene are MNHEY and SMNVEV (reference sequence). The CDR3 coding sequence is TGTGCCAGCAGTTTAAGGGGGAGAGACTACAATGAGCAGTTCTTC. It codes for CASSLRGRDYNEQFF.

The gene calls are TRBV5-4 and TRBJ1-1; 7 bases are a match to TRBD1. This CDR3 has 15 residues. Trimming removed 5 bases from V and 4 bases from J; junction bases left unmatched: 11. Germline-derived CDR1 and CDR2 are SGHNT and YYREEE (reference sequence). CDR3 DNA sequence: TGTGCCAGCAGGCAGGTCCAGGGGGGAGTCACTGAAGCTTTCTTT. As protein: CASRQVQGGVTEAFF.

The chain joins TRBV13 to TRBJ1-6; D remains ambiguous. Per germline, CDR1 PRHDT and CDR2 FYEKMQ (reference sequence). This CDR3 region has 14 residues. V was cut by 3 bases and J by 6 bases, with 9 bases left in between. The DNA for the CDR3 is TGTGCCAGCAGCTTGGCAGGCCGTAATTCACCCCTCCACTTT. Amino acids: CASSLAGRNSPLHF. Full variable domain (remainder filled in from reference TRBV13 and TRBJ1-6): AAGVIQSPRHLIKEKRETATLKCYPIPRHDTVYWYQQGPGQDPQFLISFYEKMQSDKGSIPDRFSAQQFSDYHSELNMSSLELGDSALYFCASSLAGRNSPLHFGNGTRLTVT.

The chain joins TRBV4-1 to TRBJ2-2, with 8 positions matching TRBD1. Germline CDR1 reads MGHRA; CDR2 reads YSYEKL. The CDR3 contains 17 residues. Trimming took 6 bases from V and 0 from J; bases not matched to a gene: 9. As DNA, the CDR3 is TGCGCCAGCAGACCCACAGGGGGACATACGAACACCGGGGAGCTGTTTTTT. It codes for CASRPTGGHTNTGELFF.

V usage is TRBV9 and J usage is TRBJ2-1; 13 nucleotides match TRBD2. Germline V CDR1 and CDR2: SGDLS, YYNGEE. This CDR3 has 16 amino acids. The J segment lost 8 bases and the V segment lost 3 bases, leaving 8 bases of the junction unmatched. CDR3 protein: CASSAVLAGGPDEQFF. The CDR3 DNA sequence: TGTGCCAGCAGCGCAGTACTAGCGGGGGGGCCCGATGAGCAGTTCTTC.

This chain links TRBV28 with TRBJ2-7, with 14 bases identical to TRBD2. The CDR3 covers 15 residues. The germline V gene encodes CDR1 MDHEN and CDR2 SYDVKM. V gave up 4 bases and J gave up 4 bases; unmatched junction bases: 3. CDR3 in amino acids: CASSSGLAGAYEQYF. The CDR3, as DNA: TGTGCCAGCAGTTCGGGACTAGCGGGAGCTTACGAGCAGTACTTC.

This clone was detected a few times. Other DNA sequences in the same sample also yield this CDR3. The chain employs TRBV5-6 and TRBJ2-3; D gene ambiguous. Germline loops: CDR1 SGHDT, CDR2 YYEEEE. Trimming took off 0 bases at V and 2 bases at J, with 7 bases between the two ends. This CDR3 is 14 amino acids long. The CDR3 region is CASSLGAHTDTQYF. For the CDR3, the DNA is TGTGCCAGCAGCTTGGGGGCTCACACAGATACGCAGTATTTT.

This clone has just one count. V is TRBV14 and J is TRBJ1-5; 11 bases are a match to TRBD1. V shed 0 bases, J shed 6 bases, and the junction held 13 bases outside the gene matches. Germline V gives CDR1 SGHDN, CDR2 FVKESK. This CDR3 comprises 19 residues. The CDR3: CASSQDRTGGAVAIQPQHF. CDR3 coding DNA: TGTGCCAGCAGCCAAGATAGGACAGGGGGCGCGGTGGCTATTCAGCCCCAGCATTTT.

The chain is built from TRBV19 and TRBJ1-5; a possible D gene is TRBD1 (6 bases). Germline V gene sequence: CDR1 LNHDA, CDR2 SQIVND (reference sequence). CDR3 length: 14 residues. V was trimmed by 8 bases and J by 0 bases, leaving 11 bases between them. The CDR3 region is CASRGAHSNQPQHF. The CDR3 DNA reads as TGTGCCAGTCGGGGGGCCCATAGCAATCAGCCCCAGCATTTT.

This chain uses TRBV28 with TRBJ2-7, with 7 bases lining up with TRBD2. J lost 2 bases, V lost 4 bases, and 8 bases had no gene match. CDR3 length equals 15 residues. Looked up from germline, CDR1 is MDHEN and CDR2 is SYDVKM. CDR3 in DNA: TGTGCCAGCAGTTCTCCTCTAGCGGAGCCCTACGAGCAGTACTTC. It yields the protein CASSSPLAEPYEQYF. Variable domain in full (rest from reference TRBV28 and TRBJ2-7): DVKVTQSSRYLVKRTGEKVFLECVQDMDHENMFWYRQDPGLGLRLIYFSYDVKMKEKGDIPEGYSVSREKKERFSLILESASTNQTSMYLCASSSPLAEPYEQYFGPGTRLTVT.

There are a few counts of this clone. This chain connects TRBV10-3 to TRBJ1-2; no definite D call. V shed 2 bases and J shed 8 bases, with 15 bases lying between them. Germline V gene data show CDR1 as ENHRY and CDR2 as SYGVKD. The CDR3 loop spans 14 amino acids. CDR3 nucleotides: TGTGCCATCAGTGAGGAACCTGACCTTAGCGGCTACACCTTC. Residues: CAISEEPDLSGYTF.

A note on this clone: The sample carries other DNA sequences with the same CDR3. The chain is built from TRBV27 and TRBJ2-7; weak D call: TRBD2 (5 bases). The CDR3 is 13 residues long. The germline V gene has CDR1 MNHEY and CDR2 SMNVEV (reference sequence). Deletions cut 3 bases from V and 3 bases from J, with 9 bases between. CDR3 sequence reads: CASSFRGSYEQYF. CDR3 in DNA: TGTGCCAGCAGTTTCAGAGGGAGCTACGAGCAGTACTTC.

The chain has TRBV6-1 and TRBJ2-7, with a weak D call TRBD1 (6 bases). The CDR3 runs 14 residues. Germline CDR1 reads MNHNS; CDR2 reads SASEGT. The ends were cut back, 6 bases at V and 4 bases at J, with 16 bases in the middle. As DNA, the CDR3 is TGTGCCAGCAGGGACAGTTCCAATAGTTACGAGCAGTACTTC. It encodes CASRDSSNSYEQYF.

The chain uses TRBV5-6 and TRBJ2-2; D is possibly TRBD1 (5 bases). This CDR3 is 15 amino acids long. The ends were cut back, 2 bases at V and 6 bases at J, with 14 bases in the middle. CDR1 and CDR2 (germline): SGHDT, YYEEEE. CDR3 nucleotide sequence: TGTGCCAGCAGCTTAATGGGGCCGCAGGCCGGGGAGCTGTTTTTT. This translates into CASSLMGPQAGELFF.

The chain is built from TRBV6-5 and TRBJ1-4, with 7 bases that match TRBD1. Losses at the gene ends were 2 bases for V and 5 bases for J; bases not matched to a gene: 5. Looked up from germline, CDR1 is MNHEY and CDR2 is SVGAGI. This CDR3 contains 15 residues. The CDR3 loop is CASSYLPDRNEKLFF. For the CDR3, the DNA is TGTGCCAGCAGTTACCTACCGGACAGGAATGAAAAACTGTTTTTT.

This clone was counted a few times. The CDR3 region has the DNA TGTGCCAGCAGTCAGGGTGACTATGGCTACACCTTC. Protein product: CASSQGDYGYTF. The V and J genes are TRBV2 and TRBJ1-2; the D gene is possibly TRBD1 (5 bases). This CDR3 comprises 12 residues. Germline V gives CDR1 SNHLY, CDR2 FYNNEI. Trimming removed 5 bases from V and 3 bases from J, with 7 bases in between.

The chain couples TRBV25-1 to TRBJ1-5; 8 nucleotides align to TRBD1. Germline loops: CDR1 MGHDK, CDR2 SYGVNS. The CDR3 has 13 amino acids. J gave up 4 bases and V 6 bases, and 2 bases lay outside the gene matches. In DNA form, the CDR3 reads TGTGCCAGCAGACAGGGGGGAAATCAGCCCCAGCATTTT. Translation gives CASRQGGNQPQHF.

Points on this clone: The sample has other DNA sequences that encode this CDR3 too. V is TRBV7-2 and J is TRBJ2-3; D remains unclear. Germline-derived CDR1 and CDR2 are SGHTA and FQGNSA. The CDR3 runs 13 residues. Trimming removed 0 bases from V and 5 bases from J, with 6 bases in between. The CDR3 spells CASSLATGDTQYF. In DNA, the CDR3 is TGTGCCAGCAGCTTAGCTACGGGAGATACGCAGTATTTT.

V usage is TRBV5-1 and J usage is TRBJ1-3; 9 bases line up with TRBD1. CDR1 is SGHRS and CDR2 is YFSETQ in the germline V gene. The CDR3 is 15 residues long. V was pared by 3 bases and J by 0 bases, with 1 base of the junction left unmatched. The CDR3 loop is CASSWDRASGNTIYF. The CDR3, as DNA: TGCGCCAGCAGCTGGGACAGGGCCTCTGGAAACACCATATATTTT.